This T cell receptor (beta chain) was retrieved from a study of T cells after posttransplantation cyclophosphamide. This related bone marrow graft donor gave peripheral blood on the day of marrow donation. Assay used: immunoSEQ multiplex PCR; TCRdb lists only in-frame clones, some missing. Altogether 35,000 to 40,000 clones were found in the sample, and no singletons occur. There are a few counts of this clone. Material: PBMCs. The sequence derives from a middle-aged man in good health, CMV-negative, and a related stem cell transplant donor.

CDR3 DNA: TGTGCCTGGACTAGACGGGCCGGGGAGCTGTTTTTT. Translated: CAWTRRAGELFF. V usage is TRBV30 and J usage is TRBJ2-2; D is undetermined. The length of the CDR3 is 12 residues. The germline gives CDR1 GTSNPN, CDR2 SVGIG (reference sequence). V lost 4 bases to trimming and J lost 6 bases, with 9 bases between them.